The 16 T cell receptor beta chains below all came from one sample that was sequenced in a study of T cell changes during pregnancy in multiple sclerosis. Assay: immunoSEQ multiplex PCR; the TCRdb copy retains only in-frame clones and omits some. Altogether about 38,000 clones are present, around 90% being singletons, with the ten largest covering almost 7%. The specimen was CD8+ T cells from peripheral blood mononuclear cells, collected in the third trimester of pregnancy. The receptors were sampled from a female donor with multiple sclerosis, enrolled in a pregnancy study.

The V and J genes are TRBV4-3 and TRBJ2-1; TRBD1 agrees at 7 bases. V lost 0 bases, J lost 2 bases, and 10 bases stayed unmatched. The CDR3 loop spans 18 amino acids. CDR1 and CDR2 from the germline V gene are LGHNA and YSLEER. The CDR3 region is CASSQEGARGQTYNEQFF. CDR3 coding DNA: TGCGCCAGCAGCCAAGAGGGAGCCCGGGGACAGACCTACAATGAGCAGTTCTTC.

The chain joins TRBV4-3 to TRBJ1-2; TRBD1 is a possible D gene (6 bases). Trimming took off 0 bases at V and 4 bases at J, with 12 bases between the two ends. The CDR3 consists of 15 residues. From germline, CDR1 is LGHNA and CDR2 YSLEER. Here the CDR3 reads CASSQDWGHSYGYTF. The CDR3 DNA reads TGCGCCAGCAGCCAAGATTGGGGACATTCCTATGGCTACACCTTC.

The V call is TRBV27, the J call TRBJ2-4; 7 bases line up with TRBD1. This CDR3 is built from 15 residues. V shed 7 bases, J shed 4 bases, and the junction held 10 bases outside the gene matches. Germline CDR1 MNHEY, CDR2 SMNVEV (reference sequence). The CDR3 bases are TGTGCCAGCACCCCAAGCCGGGACAGTAAAAACATTCAGTACTTC. Protein product: CASTPSRDSKNIQYF.

The chain combines TRBV5-6 with TRBJ2-5; 10 nucleotides agree with TRBD2. The ends lost 0 bases at V and 2 bases at J; junction bases unmatched: 4. CDR1 and CDR2 from the germline V gene are SGHDT and YYEEEE. The CDR3 loop spans 16 amino acids. CDR3 in DNA: TGTGCCAGCAGCTTGGTGGGTAGCGGGGGGCAAGAGACCCAGTACTTC. It is translated as CASSLVGSGGQETQYF.

The V gene is TRBV19, the J gene TRBJ2-7; 7 nucleotides match TRBD1. V dropped 3 bases and J dropped 1; count of bases not matched to a gene: 9. Germline loops: CDR1 LNHDA, CDR2 SQIVND (reference sequence). The length of the CDR3 is 16 residues. The CDR3 DNA sequence: TGTGCCAGTAGTATGGGGGTCGCCAGGGGGTCCTACGAGCAGTACTTC. As protein: CASSMGVARGSYEQYF.

This sequence joins TRBV28 and TRBJ2-7; TRBD1 might be the D (6 bases). The CDR3 runs to 14 residues. The V and J ends lost 6 bases and 0 bases respectively, with 12 bases between them. Germline values: CDR1 MDHEN, CDR2 SYDVKM. The CDR3 reads CASSPQGNSYEQYF. Here the CDR3 DNA reads TGTGCCAGCAGCCCTCAGGGGAACTCCTACGAGCAGTACTTC.

The rearrangement uses TRBV7-2 and TRBJ2-1; TRBD2 aligns across 9 bases. This CDR3 has 14 amino acids. Per the germline V gene, CDR1 is SGHTA and CDR2 is FQGNSA. With 5 bases clipped from V and 8 bases from J, the junction kept 7 bases outside the gene matches. CDR3 loop: CASSKGVAGDEQFF. The CDR3 DNA reads as TGTGCCAGCAGCAAGGGAGTAGCGGGAGATGAGCAGTTCTTC.

The gene calls are TRBV2 and TRBJ2-5; possible D gene TRBD2, 5 bases. CDR3 length equals 14 residues. Germline CDR1 SNHLY, CDR2 FYNNEI. Trimming removed 7 bases from V and 2 bases from J, with 14 bases in between. CDR3 sequence reads: CASIPTGWQETQYF. For the CDR3, the DNA is TGTGCCAGCATACCTACGGGGTGGCAAGAGACCCAGTACTTC.

The rearrangement uses TRBV5-6 and TRBJ1-1; 7 nucleotides align to TRBD1. The junction had 0 bases not matched to a gene; V was cut back by 0 bases and J by 1 base. Germline lookup yields CDR1 SGHDT and CDR2 YYEEEE. CDR3 size: 14 residues. The CDR3 loop is CASSLGTGNTEAFF. CDR3 DNA sequence: TGTGCCAGCAGCTTGGGGACAGGGAACACTGAAGCTTTCTTT.

This clone has a single count. The V call is TRBV6-5, the J call TRBJ2-5; D not certain. This CDR3 has 14 residues. Trimming removed 0 bases from V and 5 bases from J, with 10 bases in between. The V gene's germline CDR1 is MNHEY and CDR2 SVGAGI. The CDR3 here is CASSYSDEAETQYF. CDR3 coding DNA: TGTGCCAGCAGTTACTCGGATGAGGCGGAGACCCAGTACTTC.

The chain has TRBV27 and TRBJ2-4; D uncertain. CDR3 size: 13 residues. Trimming stripped 4 bases from V and 3 bases from J, with 7 bases between. Germline CDR1 and CDR2: MNHEY and SMNVEV (reference sequence). CDR3 sequence: CASSSYGKNIQYF. DNA of the CDR3: TGTGCCAGCAGTTCCTACGGCAAAAACATTCAGTACTTC.

The V gene is TRBV5-6, the J gene TRBJ2-4; TRBD1 might be the D (6 bases). The germline CDR1 and CDR2 sequences are SGHDT and YYEEEE. With 4 bases removed from V and 5 bases from J, the gap between germline ends came to 13 bases. The CDR3 is 14 amino acids. CDR3 loop: CASSRAGDENIQYF. In DNA, the CDR3 is TGTGCCAGCAGCCGGGCAGGGGATGAAAACATTCAGTACTTC.

The V gene is TRBV11-2, the J gene TRBJ1-4; a weak D match, TRBD1 (6 bases). CDR1 is SGHAT and CDR2 is FQNNGV in the germline V gene. This CDR3 has 14 amino acids. V was shortened by 5 bases and J by 6 bases, with 13 bases between the two germline ends. CDR3 nucleotide sequence: TGTGCCAGCAGCCTCAGGGGAACGTATGAAAAACTGTTTTTT. The encoded protein is CASSLRGTYEKLFF.

This clone was detected once. V and J are TRBV7-8 and TRBJ2-1, with D possibly matching TRBD2 (6 bases). Germline V gene lookup returns CDR1 SGHVS and CDR2 FQNEAQ. Trimming took 5 bases from V and 12 from J, leaving 11 bases between them. This CDR3 has 11 amino acids. The CDR3 DNA follows: TGTGCCAGCAGCCTCCGACTAGTGCAGTTCTTC. Its protein product is CASSLRLVQFF.

This sequence joins TRBV5-1 and TRBJ1-5; D gene unclear. Germline assignment: CDR1 SGHRS and CDR2 YFSETQ. V lost 1 base and J lost 6, with 8 bases in between. The CDR3 extends over 13 amino acids. The DNA of the CDR3 is TGCGCCAGCAGCTTGTGGGAGGGTCAGCCCCAGCATTTT. Its translation: CASSLWEGQPQHF.

This clone was counted once. The chain carries TRBV9 and TRBJ1-1; tentative D call: TRBD1 (5 bases). The CDR3 has 14 amino acids. Per the germline V gene, CDR1 is SGDLS and CDR2 is YYNGEE. Trimming took 3 bases from V and 11 from J, leaving 20 bases between them. The chain's CDR3 is CASSETWEGLVAFF. CDR3 sequence (DNA): TGTGCCAGCAGCGAAACTTGGGAGGGGTTAGTGGCTTTCTTT.